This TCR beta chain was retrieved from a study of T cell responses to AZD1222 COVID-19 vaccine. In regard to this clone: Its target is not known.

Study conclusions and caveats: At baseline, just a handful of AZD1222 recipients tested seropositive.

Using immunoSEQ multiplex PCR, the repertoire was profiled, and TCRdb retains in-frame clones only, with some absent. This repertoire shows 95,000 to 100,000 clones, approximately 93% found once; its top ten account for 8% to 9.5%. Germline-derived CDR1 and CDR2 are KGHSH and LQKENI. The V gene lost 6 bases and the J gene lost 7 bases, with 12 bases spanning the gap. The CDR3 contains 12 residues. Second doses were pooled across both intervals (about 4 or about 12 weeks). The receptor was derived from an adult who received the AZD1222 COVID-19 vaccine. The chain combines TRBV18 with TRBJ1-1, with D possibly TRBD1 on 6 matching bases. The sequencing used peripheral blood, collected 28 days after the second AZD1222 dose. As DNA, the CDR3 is TGTGCCAGCTCTCCGGGACATGGTGAAGCTTTCTTT. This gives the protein CASSPGHGEAFF.